The 10 T cell receptor beta chains below come from one sample, sequenced in a study of early T cells in non-severe SARS-CoV-2 infection. TCRdb recomputed calls from the 5' RACE reads with MiXCR, one row per CDR3 protein. The data show about 92,000 distinct CDR3 sequences, 14% seen once. The sequencing input was whole blood. The receptor set was obtained from an adult who was a healthcare worker with PCR-confirmed SARS-CoV-2 infection or an uninfected control (not recorded which).

The genes are TRBV7-9 and TRBJ1-1; perhaps TRBD1 as D (5 bases). Trimming shortened V by 2 bases and J by 7 bases, and 14 bases separated the two germline ends. The CDR3 is 14 amino acids. CDR1 SEHNR and CDR2 FQNEAQ come from the germline V gene (reference sequence). CDR3 nucleotides: TGTGCCAGCAGCTTATCAGGGATTCGGGATGAAGCTTTCTTT. Translated, it gives CASSLSGIRDEAFF.

This clonotype occurred many times. The chain recombines TRBV19 with TRBJ2-1; 11 bases map to TRBD1. Germline trimming cut 4 bases from V and 2 bases from J; bases unmatched to any gene: 1. The CDR3 consists of 15 residues. CDR1 is LNHDA and CDR2 is SQIVND in the germline V gene (reference sequence). Here the CDR3 DNA reads TGTGCCAGTAGTACGGGACAGGGGGCCTACAATGAGCAGTTCTTC. It is translated as CASSTGQGAYNEQFF.

This clonotype has at least ten counts. The V gene is TRBV7-2, the J gene TRBJ2-7; D not certain. The V gene lost 5 bases and the J gene lost 3 bases, with 8 bases spanning the gap. Germline loops: CDR1 SGHTA, CDR2 FQGNSA. The CDR3 is 12 residues long. The CDR3 region has the DNA TGTGCCAGCAGCCTCGTTAACTACGAGCAGTACTTC. Protein product: CASSLVNYEQYF.

This clonotype was recorded at least ten times. The chain has TRBV6-1 and TRBJ2-5; D might be TRBD1 (7 bases). V was cut by 1 base and J by 3 bases, with 15 bases left in between. This CDR3 is built from 16 residues. The V gene's germline CDR1 is MNHNS and CDR2 SASEGT. The CDR3 is CASSEELTGRKETQYF. As DNA, the CDR3 is TGTGCCAGCAGTGAAGAGCTGACAGGGAGGAAAGAGACCCAGTACTTC.

This clonotype was seen only a few times. This chain joins TRBV24-1 and TRBJ2-3; the match to TRBD2 covers 14 bases. The CDR3 covers 17 residues. After removal of 5 bases from V and 6 bases from J, the junction contained 9 bases not matched to a gene. Germline CDR1 and CDR2: KGHDR and SFDVKD. CDR3 in amino acids: CATSARTSGRTGDTQYF. The CDR3, as DNA: TGTGCCACCAGTGCCCGGACTAGCGGGAGGACGGGGGATACGCAGTATTTT.

This clonotype showed up just a few times. This CDR3 is CASSRHRDNEQFF. CDR3 in DNA: TGTGCCAGCTCACGCCACCGAGACAATGAGCAGTTCTTC. The rearrangement uses TRBV18 and TRBJ2-1, with D hard to call. V was clipped by 4 bases and J by 5 bases, with 9 bases between them. Per the germline V gene, CDR1 is KGHSH and CDR2 is LQKENI. There are 13 residues in the CDR3.

V usage is TRBV18 and J usage is TRBJ2-7; 11 positions match TRBD2. J was trimmed by 2 bases and V by 2 bases; bases with no gene match: 8. Germline V gene sequence: CDR1 KGHSH, CDR2 LQKENI. The CDR3 length is 17 residues. This CDR3 is CASSPGASGRPPYEQYF. The CDR3 DNA reads TGTGCCAGCTCACCAGGCGCTAGCGGGAGGCCGCCCTACGAGCAGTACTTC.

This clonotype occurred many times. The chain recombines TRBV18 with TRBJ2-1; 8 bases are shared with TRBD2. The CDR3 runs 16 residues. The germline V gene has CDR1 KGHSH and CDR2 LQKENI. J was trimmed by 6 bases and V by 3 bases; bases with no gene match: 10. CDR3 region: CASSPPGTRGANEQFF. The CDR3 DNA reads TGTGCCAGCTCACCTCCCGGGACTAGAGGAGCCAATGAGCAGTTCTTC.

This clonotype was observed a handful of times. V and J are TRBV10-1 and TRBJ1-3; D possibly corresponds to TRBD1 (5 bases). V was trimmed by 6 bases and J by 0 bases, leaving 15 bases between them. CDR1 is WNHNN, CDR2 SYGVQD, per germline (reference sequence). This CDR3 region has 16 residues. The CDR3 loop reads CASSVTQGGSGNTIYF. CDR3 DNA sequence: TGCGCCAGCAGCGTTACGCAGGGCGGCTCTGGAAACACCATATATTTT.

The genes are TRBV11-3 and TRBJ1-1, with 7 nucleotides matching TRBD1. Per germline, CDR1 SGHNT and CDR2 YENEEA. With 0 bases clipped from V and 6 bases from J, the junction kept 22 bases outside the gene matches. This CDR3 has 20 amino acids. For the CDR3, the DNA is TGTGCCAGCAGCTTAGACCGAGGAACAGGGGATTGGGAATTCAGGGCTGAAGCTTTCTTT. Its translation is CASSLDRGTGDWEFRAEAFF. Looking up the rest from reference TRBV11-3 and TRBJ1-1 gives the full variable domain: EAGVVQSPRYKIIEKKQPVAFWCNPISGHNTLYWYLQNLGQGPELLIRYENEEAVDDSQLPKDRFSAERLKGVDSTLKIQPAELGDSAVYLCASSLDRGTGDWEFRAEAFFGQGTRLTVV.